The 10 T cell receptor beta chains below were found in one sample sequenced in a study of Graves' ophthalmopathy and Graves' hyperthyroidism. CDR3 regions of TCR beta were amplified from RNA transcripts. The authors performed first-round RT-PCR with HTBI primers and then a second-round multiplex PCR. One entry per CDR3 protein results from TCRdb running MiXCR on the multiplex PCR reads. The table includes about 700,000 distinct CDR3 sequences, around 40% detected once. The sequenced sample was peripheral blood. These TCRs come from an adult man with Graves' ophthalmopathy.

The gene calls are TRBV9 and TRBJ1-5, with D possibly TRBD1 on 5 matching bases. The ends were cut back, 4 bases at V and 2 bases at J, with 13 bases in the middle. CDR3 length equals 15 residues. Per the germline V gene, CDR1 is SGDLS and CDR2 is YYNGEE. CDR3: CASSPQGFGNQPQHF. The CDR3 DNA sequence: TGTGCCAGCAGCCCCCAGGGCTTTGGCAATCAGCCCCAGCATTTT. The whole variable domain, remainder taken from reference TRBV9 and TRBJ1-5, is DSGVTQTPKHLITATGQRVTLRCSPRSGDLSVYWYQQSLDQGLQFLIQYYNGEERAKGNILERFSAQQFPDLHSELNLSSLELGDSALYFCASSPQGFGNQPQHFGDGTRLSIL.

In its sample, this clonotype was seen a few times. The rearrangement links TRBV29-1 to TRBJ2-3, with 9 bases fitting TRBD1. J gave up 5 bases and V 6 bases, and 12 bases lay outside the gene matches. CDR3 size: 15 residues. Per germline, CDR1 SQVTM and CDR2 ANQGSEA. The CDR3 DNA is TGCAGCGTAGATATGACAGGGGGTATTGGAGATACGCAGTATTTT. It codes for CSVDMTGGIGDTQYF.

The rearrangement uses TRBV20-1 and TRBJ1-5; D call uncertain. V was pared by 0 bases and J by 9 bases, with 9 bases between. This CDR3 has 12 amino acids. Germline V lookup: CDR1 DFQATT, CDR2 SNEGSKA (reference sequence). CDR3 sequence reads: CSARDQLGPQHF. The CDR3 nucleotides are TGCAGTGCTAGAGATCAGCTCGGGCCCCAGCATTTT.

The CDR3 protein is CAWVRQVRTEAFF. The CDR3 DNA reads TGTGCCTGGGTCAGACAGGTACGAACTGAAGCTTTCTTT. V gene TRBV19 combines with J gene TRBJ1-1, with a possible D match to TRBD1 (6 bases). The CDR3 spans 13 residues. CDR1 is LNHDA and CDR2 is SQIVND in the germline V gene (reference sequence). Trimming removed 11 bases at V and 5 bases at J, with 18 bases between. The variable domain in full, with the rest retrieved from reference TRBV19 and TRBJ1-1, is DGGITQSPKYLFRKEGQNVTLSCEQNLNHDAMYWYRQDPGQGLRLIYYSQIVNDFQKGDIAEGYSVSREKKESFPLTVTSAQKNPTAFYLCAWVRQVRTEAFFGQGTRLTVV.

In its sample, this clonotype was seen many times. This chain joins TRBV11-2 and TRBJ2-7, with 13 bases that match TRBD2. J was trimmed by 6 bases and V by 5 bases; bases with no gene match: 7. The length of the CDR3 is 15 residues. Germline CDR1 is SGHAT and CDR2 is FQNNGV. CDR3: CASSERTSGRGEQYF. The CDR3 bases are TGTGCCAGCAGCGAAAGGACTAGCGGGAGAGGCGAGCAGTACTTC.

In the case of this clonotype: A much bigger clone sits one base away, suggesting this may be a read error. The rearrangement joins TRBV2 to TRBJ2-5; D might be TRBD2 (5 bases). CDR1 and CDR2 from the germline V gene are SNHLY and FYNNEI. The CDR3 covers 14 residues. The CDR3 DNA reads TGTACCAGCCGTAAGGCTACTAGGGAAGAGACCCAGTACTTC. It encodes CTSRKATREETQYF.

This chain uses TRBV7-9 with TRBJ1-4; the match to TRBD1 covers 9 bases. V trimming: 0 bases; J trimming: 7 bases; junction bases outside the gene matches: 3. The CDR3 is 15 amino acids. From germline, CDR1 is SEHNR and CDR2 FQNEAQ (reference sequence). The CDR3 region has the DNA TGTGCCAGCAGCTTAGCGACAGGGGGAGGTGAAAAACTGTTTTTT. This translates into CASSLATGGGEKLFF. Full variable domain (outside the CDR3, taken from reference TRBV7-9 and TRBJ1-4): DTGVSQNPRHKITKRGQNVTFRCDPISEHNRLYWYRQTLGQGPEFLTYFQNEAQLEKSRLLSDRFSAERPKGSFSTLEIQRTEQGDSAMYLCASSLATGGGEKLFFGSGTQLSVL.

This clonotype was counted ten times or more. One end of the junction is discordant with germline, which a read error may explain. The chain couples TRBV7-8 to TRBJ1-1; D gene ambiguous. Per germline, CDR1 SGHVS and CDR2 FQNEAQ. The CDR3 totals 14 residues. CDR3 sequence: CASSVAVANTEAFF. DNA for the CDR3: TGTGCCAGCAGCGTAGCGGTTGCGAACACTGAAGCTTTCTTT.

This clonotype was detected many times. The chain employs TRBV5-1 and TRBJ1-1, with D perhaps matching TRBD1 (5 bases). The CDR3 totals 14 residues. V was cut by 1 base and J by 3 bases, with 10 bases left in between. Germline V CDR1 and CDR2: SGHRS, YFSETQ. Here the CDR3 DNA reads TGCGCCAGCAGCTTGCGGGGGAGGGACACTGAAGCTTTCTTT. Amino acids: CASSLRGRDTEAFF.

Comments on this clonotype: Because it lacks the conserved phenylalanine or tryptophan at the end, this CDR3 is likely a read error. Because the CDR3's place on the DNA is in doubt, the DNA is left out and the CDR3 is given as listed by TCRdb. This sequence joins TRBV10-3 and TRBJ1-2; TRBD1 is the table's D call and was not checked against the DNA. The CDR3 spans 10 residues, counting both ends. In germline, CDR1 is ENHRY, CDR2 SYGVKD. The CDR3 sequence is CAISRTDNTY.